The clone carrying this T cell receptor beta chain appeared once. V dropped 4 bases and J dropped 2; count of bases not matched to a gene: 10. CDR3 length: 16 amino acids. Germline values: CDR1 LGHDT, CDR2 YNNKEL (reference sequence). The assay was immunoSEQ multiplex PCR, and TCRdb's table has in-frame clones only and misses some. The sample holds 93,000 or so clones, roughly 84% seen once. The data were obtained in a study of blood T cell repertoires in COVID-19. For the study at large: T cells, B-cell-depleted T cells, or PBMCs supplied cDNA or gDNA.

J is TRBJ1-2 and V is TRBV3-1 (or the pseudogene TRBV3-2), with 7 bases aligning to TRBD1. Sequencing was done on a sample of peripheral blood. The source is a human donor in a cohort sampled during active COVID-19. In DNA form, the CDR3 reads TGTGCCAGCAGCCCCATCCGGGGACAGATAAACTATGGCTACACCTTC. Its protein is CASSPIRGQINYGYTF.